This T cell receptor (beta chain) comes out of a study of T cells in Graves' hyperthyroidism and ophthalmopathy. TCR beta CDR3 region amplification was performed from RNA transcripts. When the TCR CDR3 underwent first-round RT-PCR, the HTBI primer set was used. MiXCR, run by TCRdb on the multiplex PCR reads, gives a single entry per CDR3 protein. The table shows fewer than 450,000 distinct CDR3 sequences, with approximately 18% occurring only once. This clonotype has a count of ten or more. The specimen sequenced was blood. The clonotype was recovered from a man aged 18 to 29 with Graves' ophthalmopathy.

CDR3 amino acids: CASSRVGQGAGEQYF. The CDR3 coding sequence is TGTGCCAGCAGCCGTGTAGGACAGGGGGCTGGTGAGCAGTACTTC. The V gene is TRBV28, the J gene TRBJ2-7, with 11 bases matching TRBD1. The CDR3 totals 15 residues. The germline V gene encodes CDR1 MDHEN and CDR2 SYDVKM. V gave up 6 bases and J gave up 7 bases; unmatched junction bases: 11.